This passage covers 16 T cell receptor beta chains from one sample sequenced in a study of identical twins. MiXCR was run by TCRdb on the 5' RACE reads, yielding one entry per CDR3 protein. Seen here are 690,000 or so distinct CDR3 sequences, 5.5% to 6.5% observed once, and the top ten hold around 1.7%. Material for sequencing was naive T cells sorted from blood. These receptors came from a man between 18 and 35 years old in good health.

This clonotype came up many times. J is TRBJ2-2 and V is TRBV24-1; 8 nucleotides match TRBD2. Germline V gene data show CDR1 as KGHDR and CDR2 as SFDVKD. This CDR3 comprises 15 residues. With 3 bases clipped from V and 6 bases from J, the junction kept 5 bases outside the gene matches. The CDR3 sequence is CATSDVAGRAGELFF. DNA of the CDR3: TGTGCCACCAGTGATGTAGCGGGACGGGCCGGGGAGCTGTTTTTT.

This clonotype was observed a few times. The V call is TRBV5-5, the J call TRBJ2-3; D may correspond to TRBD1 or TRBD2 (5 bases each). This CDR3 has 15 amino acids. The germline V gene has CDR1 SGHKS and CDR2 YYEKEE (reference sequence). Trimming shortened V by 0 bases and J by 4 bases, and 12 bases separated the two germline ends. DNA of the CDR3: TGTGCCAGCAGCTTGGTTCGTTCGGGGCCAGATACGCAGTATTTT. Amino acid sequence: CASSLVRSGPDTQYF.

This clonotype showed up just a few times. The CDR3 sequence: CASSLGPPGTYEQYV. CDR3 nucleotide sequence: TGTGCCAGCAGCTTAGGGCCGCCAGGGACCTACGAGCAGTACGTC. V is TRBV11-2 and J is TRBJ2-7; D perhaps matches TRBD1 (5 bases). V lost 1 base and J lost 2, with 12 bases in between. Per germline, CDR1 SGHAT and CDR2 FQNNGV. There are 15 residues in the CDR3.

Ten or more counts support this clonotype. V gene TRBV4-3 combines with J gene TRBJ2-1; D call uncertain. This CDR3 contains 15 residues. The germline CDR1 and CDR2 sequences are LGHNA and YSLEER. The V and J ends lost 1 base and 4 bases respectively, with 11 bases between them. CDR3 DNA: TGCGCCAGCAGCCAAGGAGCGACTCCGTACAATGAGCAGTTCTTC. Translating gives CASSQGATPYNEQFF.

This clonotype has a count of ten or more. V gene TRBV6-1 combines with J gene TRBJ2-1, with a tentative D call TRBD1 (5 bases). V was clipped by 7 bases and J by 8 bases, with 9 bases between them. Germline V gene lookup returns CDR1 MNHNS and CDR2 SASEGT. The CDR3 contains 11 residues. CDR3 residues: CASIQVHEQFF. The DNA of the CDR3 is TGTGCCAGCATACAGGTTCATGAGCAGTTCTTC.

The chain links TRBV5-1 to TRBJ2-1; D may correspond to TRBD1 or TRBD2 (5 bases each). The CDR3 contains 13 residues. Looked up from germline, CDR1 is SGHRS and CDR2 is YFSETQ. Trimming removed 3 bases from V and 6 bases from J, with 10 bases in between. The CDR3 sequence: CASSSGTANEQFF. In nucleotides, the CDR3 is TGCGCCAGCAGCTCAGGGACCGCCAATGAGCAGTTCTTC.

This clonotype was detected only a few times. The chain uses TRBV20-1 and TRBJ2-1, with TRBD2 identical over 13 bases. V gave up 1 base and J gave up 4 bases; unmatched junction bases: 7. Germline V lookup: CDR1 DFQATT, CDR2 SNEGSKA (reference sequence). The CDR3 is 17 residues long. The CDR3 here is CSARVRTSGRGYNEQFF. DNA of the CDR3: TGCAGTGCTAGAGTAAGGACTAGCGGGAGAGGATACAATGAGCAGTTCTTC.

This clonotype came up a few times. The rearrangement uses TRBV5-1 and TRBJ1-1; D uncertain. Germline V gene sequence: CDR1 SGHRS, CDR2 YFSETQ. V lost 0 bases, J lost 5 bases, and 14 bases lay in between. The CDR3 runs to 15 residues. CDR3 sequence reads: CASSLAASSGTEAFF. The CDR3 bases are TGCGCCAGCAGCTTGGCGGCCTCTTCGGGGACTGAAGCTTTCTTT.

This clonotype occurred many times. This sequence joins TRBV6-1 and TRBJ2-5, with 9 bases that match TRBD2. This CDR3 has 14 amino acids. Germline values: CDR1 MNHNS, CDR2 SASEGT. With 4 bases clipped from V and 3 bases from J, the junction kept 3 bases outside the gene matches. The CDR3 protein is CASSAASGEETQYF. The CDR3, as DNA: TGTGCCAGCAGTGCTGCTAGCGGGGAAGAGACCCAGTACTTC.

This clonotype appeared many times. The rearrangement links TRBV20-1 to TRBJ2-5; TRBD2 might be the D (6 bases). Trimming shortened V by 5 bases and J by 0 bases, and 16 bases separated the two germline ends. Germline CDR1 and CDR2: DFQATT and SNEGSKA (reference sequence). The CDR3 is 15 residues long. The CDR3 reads CSAATPGLNQETQYF. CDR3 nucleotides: TGCAGTGCTGCCACCCCGGGACTCAACCAAGAGACCCAGTACTTC.

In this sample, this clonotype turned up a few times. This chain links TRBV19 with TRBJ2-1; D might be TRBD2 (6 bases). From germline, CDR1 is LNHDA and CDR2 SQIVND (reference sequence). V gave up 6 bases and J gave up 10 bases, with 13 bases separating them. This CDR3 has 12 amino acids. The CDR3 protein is CASSLLAWEQFF. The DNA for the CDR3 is TGTGCCAGTAGCCTACTAGCATGGGAGCAGTTCTTC.

DNA for the CDR3: TGCGCCAGCAGCTTGGCCGCGGCGGGGAGTAATGAAAAACTGTTTTTT. Translating gives CASSLAAAGSNEKLFF. The rearrangement links TRBV5-1 to TRBJ1-4; D gene uncertain. In germline, CDR1 is SGHRS, CDR2 YFSETQ. The CDR3 loop spans 16 amino acids. The V gene lost 0 bases and the J gene lost 4 bases, with 13 bases spanning the gap. The whole variable domain, remainder taken from reference TRBV5-1 and TRBJ1-4, is KAGVTQTPRYLIKTRGQQVTLSCSPISGHRSVSWYQQTPGQGLQFLFEYFSETQRNKGNFPGRFSGRQFSNSRSEMNVSTLELGDSALYLCASSLAAAGSNEKLFFGSGTQLSVL.

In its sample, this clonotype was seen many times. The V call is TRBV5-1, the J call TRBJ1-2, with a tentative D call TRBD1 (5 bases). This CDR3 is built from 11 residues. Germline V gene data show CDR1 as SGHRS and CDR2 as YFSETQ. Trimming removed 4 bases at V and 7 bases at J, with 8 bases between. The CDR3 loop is CASSATGGYTF. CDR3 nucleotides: TGCGCCAGCAGCGCAACAGGTGGCTACACCTTC.

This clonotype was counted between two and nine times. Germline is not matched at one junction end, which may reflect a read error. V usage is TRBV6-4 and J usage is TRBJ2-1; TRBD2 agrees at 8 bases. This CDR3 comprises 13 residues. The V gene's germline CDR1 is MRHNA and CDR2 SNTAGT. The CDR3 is CASSDLAGGLAVF. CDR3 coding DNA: TGTGCCAGCAGTGACCTGGCGGGAGGTCTGGCGGTCTTC.

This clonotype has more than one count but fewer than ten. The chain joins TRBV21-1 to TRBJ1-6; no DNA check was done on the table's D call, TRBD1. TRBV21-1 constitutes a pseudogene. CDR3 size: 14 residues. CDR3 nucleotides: TGTGCCAGCAGCTCACGGACAGGGCTGTCACCCCTCCACTTT. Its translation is CASSSRTGLSPLHF.

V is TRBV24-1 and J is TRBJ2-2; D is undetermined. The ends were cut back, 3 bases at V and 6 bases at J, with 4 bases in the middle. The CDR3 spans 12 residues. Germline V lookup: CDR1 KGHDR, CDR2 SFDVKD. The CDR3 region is CATSDLAGELFF. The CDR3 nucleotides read TGTGCCACCAGTGATCTTGCCGGGGAGCTGTTTTTT.